The clone carrying this T cell receptor beta chain came up a few times. Its antigen is unknown. Researchers ran the PCR with 60 Vbeta and 13 Jbeta primers. Method: immunoSEQ multiplex PCR; TCRdb's copy keeps in-frame clones and lacks some. The sample holds over 70,000 clones, approximately 69% seen once. This entry belongs to a study of cytomegalovirus exposure and HLA in healthy donors. Turning to the study itself: Among the approximately 420 donors who were genotyped, about 80% fell in the genetic ancestry cluster that is associated with self-reported Caucasian donors.

Per germline, CDR1 LNHDA and CDR2 SQIVND (reference sequence). The CDR3 covers 16 residues. After removal of 10 bases from V and 4 bases from J, the junction contained 9 bases not matched to a gene. Findings and caveats of the study: It was in a later analysis that TCR association rates were seen to vary by HLA locus, highest for DRB1 and lowest for HLA-C. Later analysis found that TCR beta chains associated with HLA were more clonally expanded than other, equally common chains. Productive status was seen about 87% or about 30% of the time for most TCR beta V segments in an earlier analysis.

The receptor was isolated from a man under 40 in good health and CMV-seropositive. The rearrangement uses TRBV19 and TRBJ2-2; 13 nucleotides match TRBD2. The sample taken for sequencing was PBMCs. CDR3 DNA sequence: TGTGCCACACAGGGACTAGCGGGATCGGGCACCGGGGAGCTGTTTTTT. This gives the protein CATQGLAGSGTGELFF.